A selection of T cell receptor beta chains follows, all from one sample in a study of shared clonotypes between healthy human individuals. Assay: immunoSEQ multiplex PCR; the TCRdb copy retains only in-frame clones and omits some. The sample lists about 1.1 million clones; 60% to 85% were seen once. Sample: memory CD4+ T cells from PBMCs. The source is a man between 18 and 29 years old in good health. Some clones in this sample may be carry-over from other donors' samples. CDR3s include the opening cysteine and the closing phenylalanine or tryptophan. Fields, in order: D gene, V gene, clone size, J gene, CDR3 DNA, CDR3 protein. The D gene is left open where the match is weak. Rows give clone size only sometimes, using once, few, many, or a class for an expanded clone.

D: TRBD2
V: TRBV30
size: -
J: TRBJ2-7
DNA: TGTGCCTGGAATTCGCGGGAGCCTACCTACGAGCAGTACTTC
CDR3: CAWNSREPTYEQYF

D: -
V: TRBV7-2
size: few
J: TRBJ2-7
DNA: TGTGCCAGCAGCTTAGGTCCGACAGCCTACGAGCAGTACTTC
CDR3: CASSLGPTAYEQYF

D: -
V: TRBV25-1
size: once
J: TRBJ2-1
DNA: TGTGCCAGCACAAAAAGCGGATCACTCAATGAGCAGTTCTTC
CDR3: CASTKSGSLNEQFF

D: TRBD1
V: TRBV5-1
size: -
J: TRBJ2-7
DNA: TGCGCCAGCAGCTTGGTTGGACAGGGCAACGAGCAGTACTTC
CDR3: CASSLVGQGNEQYF

D: -
V: TRBV19
size: -
J: TRBJ1-4
DNA: TGTGCCAGTAGTATAAGCCTAGGACGGCATAATGAAAAACTGTTTTTT
CDR3: CASSISLGRHNEKLFF

D: TRBD1
V: TRBV15
size: -
J: TRBJ2-7
DNA: TGTGCCACCAGCAGAGAAGGGACAGCCTACGAGCAGTACTTC
CDR3: CATSREGTAYEQYF

D: TRBD1
V: TRBV5-1
size: few
J: TRBJ1-2
DNA: TGCGCCAGCAGCCCCTGGACAGGGGATGATGGCTACACCTTC
CDR3: CASSPWTGDDGYTF

D: TRBD1
V: TRBV2
size: -
J: TRBJ1-2
DNA: TGTGCCAGCAGGCCGAGGACAGGGTCCGGCTACACCTTC
CDR3: CASRPRTGSGYTF

D: -
V: TRBV12-2
size: -
J: TRBJ2-7
DNA: TGTGCAAGTCGCTCAGAGAAACAGGAGGGAAACTACGAGCAGTACTTC
CDR3: CASRSEKQEGNYEQYF

D: -
V: TRBV28
size: few
J: TRBJ1-2
DNA: TGTGCCAGCACCCTCTCCGTAGAGGGGAGGAGAAATGGCTACACCTTC
CDR3: CASTLSVEGRRNGYTF

D: -
V: TRBV27
size: few
J: TRBJ2-7
DNA: TGTGCCAGCAGTTTAAATGCGGGGTGGGAGCAGTACTTC
CDR3: CASSLNAGWEQYF

D: -
V: TRBV27
size: once
J: TRBJ2-1
DNA: TGTGCCAGCAGTCCCACGGGGATCGGCTCCTACAATGAGCAGTTCTTC
CDR3: CASSPTGIGSYNEQFF

D: -
V: TRBV23-1
size: -
J: TRBJ1-1
DNA: TGCGCCAGCAGTCTCAAGCAAAACACTGAAGCTTTCTTT
CDR3: CASSLKQNTEAFF

D: TRBD2
V: TRBV5-1
size: -
J: TRBJ2-1
DNA: TGCGCCAGCACCTCACTAGCGGGGGCTTACAATGAGCAGTTCTTC
CDR3: CASTSLAGAYNEQFF

D: TRBD1
V: TRBV11-2
size: few
J: TRBJ2-2
DNA: TGTGCCAGCAGCTTAGATCCCGGACAGGGCAACACCGGGGAGCTGTTTTTT
CDR3: CASSLDPGQGNTGELFF

D: -
V: TRBV23-1
size: -
J: TRBJ2-1
DNA: TGCGCCAGCAGCCGGCGGTATGAGCAGTTCTTC
CDR3: CASSRRYEQFF

D: -
V: TRBV28
size: few
J: TRBJ1-1
DNA: TGTGCCAGCAGTTTCCAGGCTACGAATCCAGAAGCTTTCTTT
CDR3: CASSFQATNPEAFF

D: -
V: TRBV7-9
size: -
J: TRBJ2-7
DNA: TGTGCCAGCAGCCCGGGGAGGGGGCGAAACGAGCAGTACTTC
CDR3: CASSPGRGRNEQYF

D: -
V: TRBV5-1
size: -
J: TRBJ2-6
DNA: TGCGCCAGCAGCTTGGCCACCTCTGGGGCCAACGTCCTGACTTTC
CDR3: CASSLATSGANVLTF

D: -
V: TRBV7-2
size: -
J: TRBJ2-5
DNA: TGTGCCAGCAGCTGGGTCCAAGAGACCCAGTACTTC
CDR3: CASSWVQETQYF

D: -
V: TRBV15
size: -
J: TRBJ2-3
DNA: TGTGCCACCAGTGATTCCGACTCCACCGCCCAGTATTTT
CDR3: CATSDSDSTAQYF

D: -
V: TRBV7-9
size: -
J: TRBJ2-7
DNA: TGTGCCAGTGCGTCCTCATTATTATCCTACGAGCAGTACTTC
CDR3: CASASSLLSYEQYF

D: -
V: TRBV4-1
size: -
J: TRBJ2-2
DNA: TGCGCCAGCAACCGCGGGGACCTGAACACCGGGGAGCTGTTTTTT
CDR3: CASNRGDLNTGELFF

D: -
V: TRBV28
size: -
J: TRBJ1-1
DNA: TGTGCCAGCAGTAGCGGGGAACACACTGAAGCTTTCTTT
CDR3: CASSSGEHTEAFF

D: -
V: TRBV6-1
size: -
J: TRBJ1-2
DNA: TGTGCCAGCAGTGAGCAGCCGGACTATGGCTACACCTTC
CDR3: CASSEQPDYGYTF